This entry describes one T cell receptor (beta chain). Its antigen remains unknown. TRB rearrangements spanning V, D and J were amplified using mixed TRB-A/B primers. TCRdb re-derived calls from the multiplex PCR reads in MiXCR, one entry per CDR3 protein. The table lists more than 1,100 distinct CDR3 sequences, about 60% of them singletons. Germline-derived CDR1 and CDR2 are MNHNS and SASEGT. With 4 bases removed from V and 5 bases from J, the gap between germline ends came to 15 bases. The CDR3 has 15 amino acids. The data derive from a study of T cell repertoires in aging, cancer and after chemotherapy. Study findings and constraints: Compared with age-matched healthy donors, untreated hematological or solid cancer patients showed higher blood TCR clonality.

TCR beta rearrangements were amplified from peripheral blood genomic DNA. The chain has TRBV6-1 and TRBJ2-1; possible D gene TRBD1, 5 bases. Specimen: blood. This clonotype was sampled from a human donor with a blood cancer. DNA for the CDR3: TGTGCCAGCAGTGGGCAGGGCCACCTAAACAATGAGCAGTTCTTC. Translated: CASSGQGHLNNEQFF.